The entry that follows covers one T cell receptor beta chain sequence. These data come from a study of blood T cell repertoires in COVID-19. On the study more broadly: Samples taken during acute and convalescent COVID-19 were collected in the United States, Italy and Spain. T cells, B-cell-depleted T cells, or PBMCs supplied cDNA or gDNA.

The CDR3 covers 18 residues. Germline V gene sequence: CDR1 SGHTS, CDR2 YDEGEE. The V and J ends lost 0 bases and 0 bases, in that order; junction bases with no gene match: 8. Authors' methods: Amplification of reference gene primers was used by the study to estimate nucleated cell counts. The assay was immunoSEQ multiplex PCR, and TCRdb's table has in-frame clones only and misses some. That table supplies the V and J calls and clone size; D and trimming were determined from the DNA. The sample carries 300,000 to 450,000 clones, 70% to 90% recorded once. Sequenced sample: peripheral blood. This chain links TRBV5-8 with TRBJ1-1; 10 bases are shared with TRBD1. The source of this sequence is a woman in her 30s with COVID-19, enrolled during active disease. For the CDR3, the DNA is TGTGCCAGCAGCTTGGGAGAGACAGGGGGCGGCGTGAACACTGAAGCTTTCTTT. Residues: CASSLGETGGGVNTEAFF.